These T cell receptor beta chains were read from a single sample in a study of blood T cell repertoires in COVID-19. The data were produced by immunoSEQ multiplex PCR, yet TCRdb's version contains in-frame clones alone and is incomplete. The table has roughly 290,000 clones, about 82% seen once. Sequenced input: peripheral blood. These receptors originate from a woman aged 45 to 65 with active or convalescent COVID-19. The CDR3 runs from the conserved cysteine through the conserved F or W.

V gene,J gene,CDR3 protein
TRBV28,TRBJ1-5,CASSLFQVRYQPQHF
TRBV3-1/TRBV3-2,TRBJ1-1,CASSQGTGPNTEAFF
TRBV19,TRBJ2-2,CASSTHGELFF
TRBV30,TRBJ2-1,CACQTLKNNEQFF
TRBV6-6,TRBJ2-3,CASTGGPADTQYF
TRBV7-2,TRBJ2-6,CASSLGGAGANVLTF
TRBV23-1,TRBJ2-3,CARSGIRTDTQYF
TRBV7-8,TRBJ2-1,CASSLEGLASHNEQFF
TRBV5-4,TRBJ1-2,CASSLAGANYGYTF
TRBV7-6,TRBJ2-3,CASTTTGDKADTQYF
TRBV5-1,TRBJ1-1,CASSFRQGAGTEAFF
TRBV5-1,TRBJ1-6,CASSRDRGYSPLHF
TRBV5-4,TRBJ2-1,CASSSGTPPGNEQFF
TRBV10-3,TRBJ1-2,CAISESVGTGFGYGYTF
TRBV7-9,TRBJ1-6,CASSFPTGSYNSPLHF
TRBV19,TRBJ1-1,CASSSIGSGTGDTEAFF
TRBV14,TRBJ2-3,CASSQKLGLAGHTQYF
TRBV3-1/TRBV3-2,TRBJ2-2,CASSQGAGGYTGELFF
TRBV7-8,TRBJ2-6,CASTRDSRLSGANVLTF
TRBV4-2,TRBJ1-4,CASSYDRSNEKLFF
TRBV10-3,TRBJ2-3,CAISERGLAGDTQYF
TRBV5-1,TRBJ2-5,CASSLVVRQETQYF
TRBV9,TRBJ2-2,CASSVLAGGLNTGELFF
TRBV25-1,TRBJ2-2,CASTPQRASTGELFF
TRBV18,TRBJ2-7,CASSQGTGGLVNYEQYF
TRBV5-5,TRBJ2-7,CASSPGGARIRTYEQYF
TRBV2,TRBJ2-6,CASSPLTGGAAGANVLTF
TRBV2,TRBJ1-4,CASSEGGLKGEKLFF
TRBV14,TRBJ1-2,CASSRGQWRYTF
TRBV6-2/TRBV6-3,TRBJ2-1,CASSYWTSGVQFF
TRBV7-8,TRBJ1-5,CASSLGQGVGQPQHF
TRBV18,TRBJ1-1,CASSPDSANTEAFF
TRBV6-1,TRBJ2-5,CASSENVQNQETQYF
TRBV18,TRBJ1-3,CASSPVEGLRSGNTIYF
TRBV28,TRBJ1-4,CASSLHRARGRDEKLFF
TRBV27,TRBJ1-6,CASSGGRGSYNSPLHF
TRBV5-4,TRBJ1-4,CASSPSGQVVGEKLFF
TRBV28,TRBJ2-3,CALAGPGTDTQYF
TRBV14,TRBJ2-7,CASSPSRRAGEQYF
TRBV5-6,TRBJ2-3,CASSLAASGISDTQYF
TRBV3-1/TRBV3-2,TRBJ1-6,CASSLGGLTPLHF
TRBV30,TRBJ2-2,CAWAPGLGVTGELFF
TRBV7-8,TRBJ2-1,CASTPGRGSPGDEQFF
TRBV27,TRBJ2-3,CASSGLWAGWADTQYF
TRBV3-1/TRBV3-2,TRBJ2-7,CASSTQGGQGAGEQYF
TRBV27,TRBJ2-3,CASSFLGGGTSTDTQYF
TRBV7-2,TRBJ1-1,CASSLSSLGAYGTEAFF
TRBV13,TRBJ1-5,CASSLGSRPQHF
TRBV5-1,TRBJ1-5,CASSLEPGGQPQHF
TRBV3-1/TRBV3-2,TRBJ2-7,CASSQDPASNYEQYF
TRBV6-7,TRBJ2-5,CAGRLRQETQYF
TRBV7-8,TRBJ1-4,CASSPGSPNEKLFF
TRBV4-1,TRBJ1-2,CASSQGGTGGALGYTF
TRBV28,TRBJ2-3,CASSSTLATSTDTQYF
TRBV29-1,TRBJ2-1,CSVEGTSGRGVF